Presented here are 9 T cell receptor beta chains from one specimen sequenced in a study of beta chain features in type 1 diabetes. All of the isolated RNA was reverse transcribed, so expressed TCRB transcripts were sequenced. Clones were read by immunoSEQ multiplex PCR, and TCRdb kept only the in-frame ones, dropping some. This sample carries approximately 380,000 clones, less than 15% of them seen once, and the ten largest clones take 0.019%. The sample was naive CD4+ T cells from blood. The receptors here all came from a woman younger than 30 in good health.

V and J are TRBV18 and TRBJ1-2, with TRBD1 identical over 7 bases. The V and J ends lost 4 bases and 4 bases, in that order; junction bases with no gene match: 6. Germline V gene data show CDR1 as KGHSH and CDR2 as LQKENI. The length of the CDR3 is 14 residues. CDR3 bases: TGTGCCAGCTCACTCGACAGGGAAATCTATGGCTACACCTTC. Translated: CASSLDREIYGYTF.

With respect to this clone: The junction departs from the called germline gene at one end, perhaps through a read error. This rearrangement joins TRBV5-1 to TRBJ2-3; a possible D gene is TRBD1 (6 bases). In germline, CDR1 is SGHRS, CDR2 YFSETQ. CDR3 length: 16 amino acids. The CDR3 DNA sequence: TGCTCCAGCAGCCGCGACCGGGACACCCGAGGTGGTACGCAGTATTTT. Protein sequence: CSSSRDRDTRGGTQYF.

The chain joins TRBV2 to TRBJ2-7, with 9 positions matching TRBD1. Per germline, CDR1 SNHLY and CDR2 FYNNEI. CDR3 size: 18 residues. Unmatched junction bases numbered 17, after V lost 3 bases and J lost 5 bases. DNA of the CDR3: TGTGCCAGCAGTGATAGACCCCTCGGACAGGGGAAAGGTAACGAGCAGTACTTC. Its protein product is CASSDRPLGQGKGNEQYF.

The chain employs TRBV18 and TRBJ2-3, with D maybe TRBD1 (6 bases). The CDR3 is 15 residues long. In germline, CDR1 is KGHSH, CDR2 LQKENI. Trimming removed 2 bases at V and 4 bases at J, with 13 bases between. CDR3 sequence: CASSPGRGEADTQYF. The CDR3, as DNA: TGTGCCAGCTCACCAGGCAGGGGCGAGGCAGATACGCAGTATTTT.

A few counts support this clone. CDR3 in amino acids: CASSRRGANTEAFF. CDR3 nucleotides: TGTGCCAGCTCACGACGGGGGGCGAACACTGAAGCTTTCTTT. V gene TRBV18 combines with J gene TRBJ1-1; D is perhaps TRBD1 (6 bases). V was trimmed by 4 bases and J by 1 base, leaving 10 bases between them. This CDR3 spans 14 amino acids. Germline V gene lookup returns CDR1 KGHSH and CDR2 LQKENI.

This sequence joins TRBV30 and TRBJ2-7, with D possibly matching TRBD2 (6 bases). The CDR3 extends over 13 amino acids. CDR1 and CDR2 from the germline V gene are GTSNPN and SVGIG (reference sequence). Deletions cut 2 bases from V and 6 bases from J, with 14 bases between. CDR3 in DNA: TGTGCCTGGAGTCTTCACCGGGGAGGCGAGCAGTACTTC. Encoded protein: CAWSLHRGGEQYF. Drawing the rest from reference TRBV30 and TRBJ2-7, the complete variable domain is SQTIHQWPATLVQPVGSPLSLECTVEGTSNPNLYWYRQAAGRGLQLLFYSVGIGQISSEVPQNLSASRPQDRQFILSSKKLLLSDSGFYLCAWSLHRGGEQYFGPGTRLTVT.

In its sample, this clone was seen a few times. The chain uses TRBV9 and TRBJ2-5; TRBD2 matches at 8 bases. The CDR3 covers 15 residues. V was clipped by 4 bases and J by 5 bases; unmatched bases: 10. Germline V gene sequence: CDR1 SGDLS, CDR2 YYNGEE. The CDR3 DNA is TGTGCCAGCAGCCCTCGGGAGGGCCGGGGGGAGACCCAGTACTTC. This gives the protein CASSPREGRGETQYF.

This clone was counted a few times. V usage is TRBV19 and J usage is TRBJ1-2, with D perhaps matching TRBD1 (6 bases). There are 15 residues in the CDR3. CDR1 is LNHDA, CDR2 SQIVND, per germline (reference sequence). The germline V and J ends were trimmed by 5 bases and 4 bases, with 17 bases remaining between them. The chain's CDR3 is CASSSPGEIGYGYTF. The CDR3 nucleotides read TGTGCCAGTAGTTCACCAGGGGAGATCGGCTATGGCTACACCTTC.

The V gene is TRBV18, the J gene TRBJ1-5; TRBD1 might be the D (6 bases). This CDR3 is 15 amino acids long. Trimming shortened V by 4 bases and J by 2 bases, and 12 bases separated the two germline ends. Per germline, CDR1 KGHSH and CDR2 LQKENI. The CDR3 DNA reads as TGTGCCAGCTCACTGGGGGCTTGGGGCAATCAGCCCCAGCATTTT. Amino acids: CASSLGAWGNQPQHF. Full variable domain (remainder filled in from reference TRBV18 and TRBJ1-5): NAGVMQNPRHLVRRRGQEARLRCSPMKGHSHVYWYRQLPEEGLKFMVYLQKENIIDESGMPKERFSAEFPKEGPSILRIQQVVRGDSAAYFCASSLGAWGNQPQHFGDGTRLSIL.